The source of this T cell receptor (beta chain) is a study of T cell repertoires in cytomegalovirus infection. Study overall: Public TCR beta signatures marked donors with CMV infection and the matching HLA.

TCRdb itself ran the reads through MiXCR, one entry per CDR3 protein. The data contain hundreds of thousands of distinct CDR3 sequences, approximately 11% of them singletons. Germline V CDR1 and CDR2: ENHRY, SYGVKD. The CDR3 runs to 14 residues. V lost 6 bases and J lost 2; bases outside the gene matches: 4. There are many counts of this clonotype. Its specificity is not known. Findings and caveats of the study: HLA-C-restricted, CMV-specific TCR beta clonotypes were dominant ex vivo. The cumulative frequency of public TCR beta families distinguished individuals who carried CMV together with the relevant HLA.

The sequenced material came from PBMCs. The TCR originated in a human donor in good health (CMV status not recorded). Some clones in this sample may be carry-over from other donors' samples. The V gene is TRBV10-3, the J gene TRBJ2-1; TRBD2 agrees at 7 bases. CDR3 sequence: CAIRASGAYNEQFF. As DNA, the CDR3 is TGTGCCATCAGAGCGAGCGGGGCCTACAATGAGCAGTTCTTC.